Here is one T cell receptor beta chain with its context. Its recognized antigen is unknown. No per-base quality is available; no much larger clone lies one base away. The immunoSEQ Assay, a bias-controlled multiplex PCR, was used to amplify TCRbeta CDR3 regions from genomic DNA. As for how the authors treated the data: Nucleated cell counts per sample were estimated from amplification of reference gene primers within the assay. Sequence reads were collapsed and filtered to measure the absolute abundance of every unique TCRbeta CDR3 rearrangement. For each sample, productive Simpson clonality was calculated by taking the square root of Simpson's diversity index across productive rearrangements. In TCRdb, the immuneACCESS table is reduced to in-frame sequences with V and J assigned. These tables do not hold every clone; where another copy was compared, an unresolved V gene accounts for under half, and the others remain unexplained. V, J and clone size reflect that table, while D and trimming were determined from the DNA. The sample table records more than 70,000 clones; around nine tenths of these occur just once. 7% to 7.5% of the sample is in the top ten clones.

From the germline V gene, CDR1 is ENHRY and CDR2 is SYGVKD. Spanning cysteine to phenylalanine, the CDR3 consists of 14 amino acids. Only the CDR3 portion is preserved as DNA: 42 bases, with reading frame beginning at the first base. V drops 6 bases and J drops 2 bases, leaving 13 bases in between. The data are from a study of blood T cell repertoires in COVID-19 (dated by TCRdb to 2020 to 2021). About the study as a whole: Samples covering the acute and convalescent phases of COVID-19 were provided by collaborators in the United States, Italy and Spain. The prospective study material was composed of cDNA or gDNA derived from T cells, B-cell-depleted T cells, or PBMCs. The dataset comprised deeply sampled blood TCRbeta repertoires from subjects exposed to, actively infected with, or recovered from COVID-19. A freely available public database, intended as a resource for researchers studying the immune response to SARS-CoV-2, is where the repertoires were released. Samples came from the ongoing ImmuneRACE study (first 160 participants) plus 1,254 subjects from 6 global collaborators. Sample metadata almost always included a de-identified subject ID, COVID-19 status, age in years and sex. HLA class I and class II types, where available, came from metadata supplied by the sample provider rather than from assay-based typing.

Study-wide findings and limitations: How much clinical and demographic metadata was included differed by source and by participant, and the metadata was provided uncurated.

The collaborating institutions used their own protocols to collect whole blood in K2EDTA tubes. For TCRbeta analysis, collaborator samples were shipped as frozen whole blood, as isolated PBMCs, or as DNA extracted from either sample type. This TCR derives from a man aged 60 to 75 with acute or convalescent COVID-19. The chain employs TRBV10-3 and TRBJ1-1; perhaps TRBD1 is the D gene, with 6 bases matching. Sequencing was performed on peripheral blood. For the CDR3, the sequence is CAIRGAGVNTEAFF. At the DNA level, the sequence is TGTGCCATCAGGGGGGCAGGAGTAAACACTGAAGCTTTCTTT.